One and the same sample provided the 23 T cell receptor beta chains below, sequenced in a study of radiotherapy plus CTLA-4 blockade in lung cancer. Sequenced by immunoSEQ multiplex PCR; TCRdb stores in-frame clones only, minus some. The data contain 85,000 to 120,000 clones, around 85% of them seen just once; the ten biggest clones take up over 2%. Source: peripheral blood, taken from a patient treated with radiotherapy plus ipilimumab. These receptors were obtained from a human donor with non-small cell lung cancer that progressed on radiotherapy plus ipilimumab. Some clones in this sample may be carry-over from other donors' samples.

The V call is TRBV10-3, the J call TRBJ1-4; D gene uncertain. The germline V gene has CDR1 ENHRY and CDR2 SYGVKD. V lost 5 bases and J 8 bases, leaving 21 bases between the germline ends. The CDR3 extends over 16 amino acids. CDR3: CAISPLLDMWREKLFF. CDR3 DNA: TGTGCCATCAGTCCTCTGTTAGACATGTGGAGAGAAAAACTGTTTTTT.

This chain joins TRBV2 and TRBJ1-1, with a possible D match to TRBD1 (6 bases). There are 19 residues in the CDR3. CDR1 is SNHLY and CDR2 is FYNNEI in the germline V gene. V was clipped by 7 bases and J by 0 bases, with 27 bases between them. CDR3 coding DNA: TGTGCCAGCAAAACTACGAGGATTCTAGGACAGCACATGAACACTGAAGCTTTCTTT. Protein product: CASKTTRILGQHMNTEAFF. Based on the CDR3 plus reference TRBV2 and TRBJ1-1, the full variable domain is EPEVTQTPSHQVTQMGQEVILRCVPISNHLYFYWYRQILGQKVEFLVSFYNNEISEKSEIFDDQFSVERPDGSNFTLKIRSTKLEDSAMYFCASKTTRILGQHMNTEAFFGQGTRLTVV.

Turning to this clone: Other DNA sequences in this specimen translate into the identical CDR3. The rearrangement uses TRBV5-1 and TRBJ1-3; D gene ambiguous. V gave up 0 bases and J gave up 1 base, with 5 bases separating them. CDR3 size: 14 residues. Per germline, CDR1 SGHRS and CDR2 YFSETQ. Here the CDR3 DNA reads TGCGCCAGCAGCTTGGGGTTTTCTGGAAACACCATATATTTT. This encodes CASSLGFSGNTIYF.

The CDR3 sequence: CASSSDSGLGTFGKYEAFF. CDR3 DNA sequence: TGCGCCAGCAGCTCTGACTCCGGCTTAGGCACCTTTGGGAAGTATGAAGCTTTCTTT. V and J are TRBV5-1 and TRBJ1-1; no reliable D call. This CDR3 has 19 residues. Germline V lookup: CDR1 SGHRS, CDR2 YFSETQ. V was clipped by 3 bases and J by 7 bases, with 31 bases between them.

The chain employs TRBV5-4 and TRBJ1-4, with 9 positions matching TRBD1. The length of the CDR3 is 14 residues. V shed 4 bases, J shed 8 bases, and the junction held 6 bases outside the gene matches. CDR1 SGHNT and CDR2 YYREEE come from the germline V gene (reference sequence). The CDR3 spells CASSRDRAREKLFF. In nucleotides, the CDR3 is TGTGCCAGCAGCCGGGACAGGGCGCGGGAAAAACTGTTTTTT.

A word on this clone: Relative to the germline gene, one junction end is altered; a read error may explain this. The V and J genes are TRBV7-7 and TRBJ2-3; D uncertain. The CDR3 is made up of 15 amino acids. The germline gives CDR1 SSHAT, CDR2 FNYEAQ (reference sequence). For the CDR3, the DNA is TGTGCTAGCAGCTTCACAGAAGACGCCACAGATACGCAGTATTTT. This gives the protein CASSFTEDATDTQYF.

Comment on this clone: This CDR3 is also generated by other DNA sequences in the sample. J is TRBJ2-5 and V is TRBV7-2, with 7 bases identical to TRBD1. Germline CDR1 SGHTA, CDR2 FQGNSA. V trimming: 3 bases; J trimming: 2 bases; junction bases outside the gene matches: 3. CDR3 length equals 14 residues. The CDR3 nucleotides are TGTGCCAGCAGCTTTAACAGGGGACAAGAGACCCAGTACTTC. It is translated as CASSFNRGQETQYF. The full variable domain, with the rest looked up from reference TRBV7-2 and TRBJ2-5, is GAGVSQSPSNKVTEKGKDVELRCDPISGHTALYWYRQSLGQGLEFLIYFQGNSAPDKSGLPSDRFSAERTGGSVSTLTIQRTQQEDSAVYLCASSFNRGQETQYFGPGTRLLVL.

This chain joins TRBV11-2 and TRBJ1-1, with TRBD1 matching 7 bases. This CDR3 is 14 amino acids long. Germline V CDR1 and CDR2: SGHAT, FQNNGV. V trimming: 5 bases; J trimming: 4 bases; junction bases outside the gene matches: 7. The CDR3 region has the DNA TGTGCCAGCAGCCGACAGGGAGGGAGCACTGAAGCTTTCTTT. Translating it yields CASSRQGGSTEAFF.

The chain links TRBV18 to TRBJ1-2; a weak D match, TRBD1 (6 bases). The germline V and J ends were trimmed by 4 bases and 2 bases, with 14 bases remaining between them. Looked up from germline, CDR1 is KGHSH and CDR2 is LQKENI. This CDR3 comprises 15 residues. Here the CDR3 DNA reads TGTGCCAGCTCACTTCCCTCTACAGGGAACTATGGCTACACCTTC. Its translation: CASSLPSTGNYGYTF.

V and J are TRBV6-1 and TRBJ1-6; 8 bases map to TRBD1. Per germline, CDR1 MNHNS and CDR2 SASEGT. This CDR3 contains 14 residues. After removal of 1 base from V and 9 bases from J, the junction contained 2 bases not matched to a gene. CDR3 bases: TGTGCCAGCAGTGAAGGGACAGGGTTTTCACCCCTCCACTTT. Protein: CASSEGTGFSPLHF.

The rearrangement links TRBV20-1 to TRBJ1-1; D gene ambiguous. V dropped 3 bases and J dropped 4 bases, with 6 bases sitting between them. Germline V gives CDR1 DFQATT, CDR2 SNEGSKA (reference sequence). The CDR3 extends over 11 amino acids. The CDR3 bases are TGCAGTGCTAGGGAGAGCACTGAAGCTTTCTTT. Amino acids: CSARESTEAFF.

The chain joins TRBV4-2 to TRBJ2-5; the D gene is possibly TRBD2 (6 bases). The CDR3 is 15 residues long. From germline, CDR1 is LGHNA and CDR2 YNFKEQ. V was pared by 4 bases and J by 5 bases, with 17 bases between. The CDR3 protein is CASSPSPAGLETQYF. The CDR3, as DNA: TGTGCCAGCAGCCCAAGCCCCGCGGGGTTGGAGACCCAGTACTTC.

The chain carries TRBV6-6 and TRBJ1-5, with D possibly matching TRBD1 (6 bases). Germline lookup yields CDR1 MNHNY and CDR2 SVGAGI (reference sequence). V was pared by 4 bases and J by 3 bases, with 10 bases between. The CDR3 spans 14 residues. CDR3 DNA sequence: TGTGCCAGCAGTTTCGCGGGGGCCAATCAGCCCCAGCATTTT. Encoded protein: CASSFAGANQPQHF.

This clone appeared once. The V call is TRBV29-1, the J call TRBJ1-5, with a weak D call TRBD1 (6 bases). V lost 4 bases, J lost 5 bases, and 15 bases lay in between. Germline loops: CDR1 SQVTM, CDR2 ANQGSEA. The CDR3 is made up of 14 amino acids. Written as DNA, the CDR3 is TGCAGCGTTGCTGTAGGGACACATGATCAGCCCCAGCATTTT. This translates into CSVAVGTHDQPQHF.

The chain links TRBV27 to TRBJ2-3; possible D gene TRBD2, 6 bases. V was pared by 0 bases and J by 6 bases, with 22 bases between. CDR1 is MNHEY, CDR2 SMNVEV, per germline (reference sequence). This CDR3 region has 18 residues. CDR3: CASSLSPRYGTGVDTQYF. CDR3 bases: TGTGCCAGCAGTTTATCGCCCCGGTACGGGACGGGAGTGGATACGCAGTATTTT.

The CDR3 DNA follows: TGTGCCAGCAGCGTAGGGGGGCGCGGGATCTACGAGCAGTACTTC. Its translation: CASSVGGRGIYEQYF. This chain links TRBV9 with TRBJ2-7; possibly TRBD1 or TRBD2 for D (6 bases each). The CDR3 contains 15 residues. Trimming left V 0 bases short and J 3 bases short, with 13 bases between. Germline V lookup: CDR1 SGDLS, CDR2 YYNGEE.

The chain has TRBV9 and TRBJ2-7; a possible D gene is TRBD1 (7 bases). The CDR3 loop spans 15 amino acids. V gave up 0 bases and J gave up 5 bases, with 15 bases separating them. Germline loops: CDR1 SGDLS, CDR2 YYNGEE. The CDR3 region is CASSVVGGGIDEQYF. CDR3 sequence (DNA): TGTGCCAGCAGCGTAGTTGGAGGGGGCATCGACGAGCAGTACTTC.

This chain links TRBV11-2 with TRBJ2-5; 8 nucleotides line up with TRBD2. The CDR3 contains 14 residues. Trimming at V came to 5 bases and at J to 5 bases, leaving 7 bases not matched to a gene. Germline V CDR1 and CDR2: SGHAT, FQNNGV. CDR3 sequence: CASSLPGREETQYF. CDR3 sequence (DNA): TGTGCCAGCAGCCTGCCCGGGAGGGAGGAGACCCAGTACTTC.

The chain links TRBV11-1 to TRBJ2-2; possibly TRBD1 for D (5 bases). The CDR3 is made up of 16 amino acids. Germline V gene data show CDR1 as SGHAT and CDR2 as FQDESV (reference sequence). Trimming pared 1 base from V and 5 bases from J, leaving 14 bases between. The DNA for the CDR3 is TGTGCCAGCAGCTTAGAGGCAGGGTATAAGACCGGGGAGCTGTTTTTT. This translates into CASSLEAGYKTGELFF.

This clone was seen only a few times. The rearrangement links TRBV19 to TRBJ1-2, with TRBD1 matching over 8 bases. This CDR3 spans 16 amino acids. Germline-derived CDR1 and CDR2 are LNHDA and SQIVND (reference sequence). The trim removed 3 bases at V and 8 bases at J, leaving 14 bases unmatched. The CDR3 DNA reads TGTGCCAGTAGTATCAGCCGCGGGACAGGCTCATTCGGCTACACCTTC. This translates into CASSISRGTGSFGYTF. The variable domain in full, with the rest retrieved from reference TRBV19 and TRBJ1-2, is DGGITQSPKYLFRKEGQNVTLSCEQNLNHDAMYWYRQDPGQGLRLIYYSQIVNDFQKGDIAEGYSVSREKKESFPLTVTSAQKNPTAFYLCASSISRGTGSFGYTFGSGTRLTVV.

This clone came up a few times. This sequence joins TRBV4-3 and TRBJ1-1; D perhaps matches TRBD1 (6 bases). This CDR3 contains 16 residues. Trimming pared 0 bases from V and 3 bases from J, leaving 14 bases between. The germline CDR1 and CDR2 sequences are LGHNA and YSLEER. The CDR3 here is CASSQDLQGGDTEAFF. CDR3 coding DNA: TGCGCCAGCAGCCAAGATTTACAGGGTGGGGACACTGAAGCTTTCTTT.

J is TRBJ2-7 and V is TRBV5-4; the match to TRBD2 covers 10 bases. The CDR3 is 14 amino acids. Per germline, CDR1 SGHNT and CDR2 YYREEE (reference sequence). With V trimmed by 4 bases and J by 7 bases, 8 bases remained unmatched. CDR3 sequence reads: CASSPSLAGVEQYF. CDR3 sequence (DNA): TGTGCCAGCAGCCCTAGTCTAGCGGGGGTAGAGCAGTACTTC.

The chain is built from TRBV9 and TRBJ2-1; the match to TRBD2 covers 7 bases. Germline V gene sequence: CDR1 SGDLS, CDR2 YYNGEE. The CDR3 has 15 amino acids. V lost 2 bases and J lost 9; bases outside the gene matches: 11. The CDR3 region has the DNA TGTGCCAGCAGCGTGAGGGGAAGGGAGGGCGGTGAGCAGTTCTTC. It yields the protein CASSVRGREGGEQFF.